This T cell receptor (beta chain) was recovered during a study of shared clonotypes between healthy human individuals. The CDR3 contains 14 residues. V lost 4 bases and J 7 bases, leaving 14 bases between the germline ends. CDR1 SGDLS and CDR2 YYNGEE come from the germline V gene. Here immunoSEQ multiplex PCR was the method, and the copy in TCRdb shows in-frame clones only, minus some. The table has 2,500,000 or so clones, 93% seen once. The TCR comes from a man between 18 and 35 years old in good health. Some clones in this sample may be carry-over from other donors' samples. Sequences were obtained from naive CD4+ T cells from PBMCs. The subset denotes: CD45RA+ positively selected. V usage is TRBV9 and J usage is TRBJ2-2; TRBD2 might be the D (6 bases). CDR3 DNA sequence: TGTGCCAGCAGCCCGGGCATGGACTACGGGGAGCTGTTTTTT. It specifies CASSPGMDYGELFF.